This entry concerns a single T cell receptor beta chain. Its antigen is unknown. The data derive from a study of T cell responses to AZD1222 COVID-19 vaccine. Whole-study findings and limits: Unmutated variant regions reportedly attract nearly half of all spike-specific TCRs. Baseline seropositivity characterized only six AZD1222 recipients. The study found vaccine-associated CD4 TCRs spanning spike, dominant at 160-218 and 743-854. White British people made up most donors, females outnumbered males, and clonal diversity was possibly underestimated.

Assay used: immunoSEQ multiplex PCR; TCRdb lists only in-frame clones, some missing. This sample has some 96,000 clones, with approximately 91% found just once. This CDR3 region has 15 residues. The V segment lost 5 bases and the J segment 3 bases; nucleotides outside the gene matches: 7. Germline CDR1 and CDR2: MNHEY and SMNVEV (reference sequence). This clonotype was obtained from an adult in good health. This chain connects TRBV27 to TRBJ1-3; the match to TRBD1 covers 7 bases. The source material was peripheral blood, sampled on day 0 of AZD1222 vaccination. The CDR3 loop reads CASSLQGSDGNTIYF. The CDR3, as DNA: TGTGCCAGCAGTCTACAGGGGAGCGATGGAAACACCATATATTTT.